These 13 T cell receptor beta chains originate from one sample sequenced in a study of shared clonotypes between healthy human individuals. Generated by immunoSEQ multiplex PCR, the TCRdb table keeps only in-frame clones and is missing some. The table lists over 700,000 clones, over 55% of them singletons. The sequenced sample consisted of memory CD4+ T cells sorted from blood. As for subset: CD45RA-negative fraction. The origin of the receptors is a young woman in good health.

The chain combines TRBV2 with TRBJ2-3, with 7 bases lining up with TRBD2. The CDR3 sequence is 17 residues long. Trimming removed 1 base from V and 3 bases from J; junction bases left unmatched: 10. The germline V gene has CDR1 SNHLY and CDR2 FYNNEI. The CDR3 DNA sequence: TGTGCCAGCAGTGAAGGATGGGGGAGGGCGGGGACAGATACGCAGTATTTT. It is translated as CASSEGWGRAGTDTQYF.

A note on this clone: The junction shows a germline mismatch at one end, possibly a read error. This rearrangement joins TRBV29-1 to TRBJ2-1, with 8 bases that match TRBD1. This CDR3 has 13 amino acids. The V gene's germline CDR1 is SQVTM and CDR2 ANQGSEA. The CDR3 region has the DNA TGTAGCGCTACGGGACAGGTGGACAATGAGCAGTTCTTC. It encodes CSATGQVDNEQFF.

This sequence joins TRBV7-3 and TRBJ1-1, with D tentatively TRBD1 (5 bases). This CDR3 is 13 amino acids long. Germline V gene data show CDR1 as SGHTA and CDR2 as FQGTGA. V gave up 6 bases and J gave up 0 bases, with 8 bases separating them. The CDR3 sequence: CASSWGMNTEAFF. In DNA form, the CDR3 reads TGTGCCAGCAGTTGGGGGATGAACACTGAAGCTTTCTTT.

This clone was seen repeatedly, ten times or more. This chain connects TRBV6-6 to TRBJ2-7; TRBD1 might be the D (5 bases). This CDR3 contains 13 residues. CDR1 MNHNY and CDR2 SVGAGI come from the germline V gene (reference sequence). V was trimmed by 8 bases and J by 0 bases, leaving 11 bases between them. CDR3 protein: CASGKGDSYEQYF. The CDR3 DNA follows: TGTGCCAGCGGGAAAGGGGACTCCTACGAGCAGTACTTC.

As regards this clone: Other DNA sequences of this sample code for an identical CDR3. The chain couples TRBV5-1 to TRBJ2-7; TRBD2 aligns across 10 bases. In germline, CDR1 is SGHRS, CDR2 YFSETQ. Unmatched junction bases numbered 7, after V lost 1 base and J lost 6 bases. CDR3 length equals 15 residues. CDR3 nucleotides: TGCGCCAGCAGCTTGAGCCTAGCGGGAGAGGGCGAGCAGTACTTC. Its protein product is CASSLSLAGEGEQYF.

The chain recombines TRBV2 with TRBJ1-1, with D perhaps matching TRBD1 (6 bases). V dropped 5 bases and J dropped 1 base, with 14 bases sitting between them. Germline values: CDR1 SNHLY, CDR2 FYNNEI. CDR3 length: 15 residues. As DNA, the CDR3 is TGTGCCAGCAGTTTCGGGGGGCCGGGGAACACTGAAGCTTTCTTT. This sequence encodes CASSFGGPGNTEAFF. The full variable domain, in which reference TRBV2 and TRBJ1-1 provide the parts outside the CDR3, is EPEVTQTPSHQVTQMGQEVILRCVPISNHLYFYWYRQILGQKVEFLVSFYNNEISEKSEIFDDQFSVERPDGSNFTLKIRSTKLEDSAMYFCASSFGGPGNTEAFFGQGTRLTVV.

This clone was detected ten times or more. V gene TRBV25-1 combines with J gene TRBJ1-1, with D hard to call. Germline CDR1 MGHDK, CDR2 SYGVNS. Trimming pared 5 bases from V and 4 bases from J, leaving 14 bases between. The CDR3 has 14 residues. In nucleotides, the CDR3 is TGTGCCAGCAGTCCCTTAGGTGGAGGCACTGAAGCTTTCTTT. The encoded protein is CASSPLGGGTEAFF.

This chain connects TRBV12-5 to TRBJ2-1, with TRBD2 matching 9 bases. The CDR3 totals 16 residues. Trimming at V came to 0 bases and at J to 3 bases, leaving 3 bases not matched to a gene. Looked up from germline, CDR1 is LGHNT and CDR2 is FRNRAP. The CDR3 bases are TGTGCTAGTGGTTTGGTACGGACTAGCGACTACAATGAGCAGTTCTTC. It yields the protein CASGLVRTSDYNEQFF.

This chain connects TRBV27 to TRBJ2-2, with 9 bases matching TRBD1. Germline lookup yields CDR1 MNHEY and CDR2 SMNVEV (reference sequence). The trim removed 6 bases at V and 5 bases at J, leaving 7 bases unmatched. This CDR3 contains 15 residues. In nucleotides, the CDR3 is TGTGCCAGCAGGCCCGGGACAGGGTTGACCGGGGAGCTGTTTTTT. Translating gives CASRPGTGLTGELFF.

In its sample, this clone was seen a few times. This chain connects TRBV30 to TRBJ1-5; maybe TRBD1 (6 bases). The CDR3 loop spans 14 amino acids. Trimming shortened V by 5 bases and J by 0 bases, and 11 bases separated the two germline ends. CDR1 GTSNPN and CDR2 SVGIG come from the germline V gene (reference sequence). CDR3 DNA sequence: TGTGCCTGGTCCCGGACAGCTAGCAATCAGCCCCAGCATTTT. Encoded protein: CAWSRTASNQPQHF. Full variable domain (rest looked up from reference TRBV30 and TRBJ1-5): SQTIHQWPATLVQPVGSPLSLECTVEGTSNPNLYWYRQAAGRGLQLLFYSVGIGQISSEVPQNLSASRPQDRQFILSSKKLLLSDSGFYLCAWSRTASNQPQHFGDGTRLSIL.

The chain carries TRBV21-1 and TRBJ2-2; the table's D call of TRBD2 was not tested on the DNA. TRBV21-1 is labeled a pseudogene. The CDR3 runs 13 residues. The CDR3 loop reads CASLGRGTGELFF. CDR3 nucleotide sequence: TGTGCCAGCTTAGGCCGGGGAACCGGGGAGCTGTTTTTT.

This sequence joins TRBV20-1 and TRBJ1-3; no definite D call. Per germline, CDR1 DFQATT and CDR2 SNEGSKA (reference sequence). V dropped 3 bases and J dropped 4 bases, with 4 bases sitting between them. This CDR3 has 11 amino acids. As DNA, the CDR3 is TGCAGTGCTAGTCAGGGAAACACCATATATTTT. As protein: CSASQGNTIYF.

A few counts support this clone. The chain is built from TRBV27 and TRBJ2-2; 8 positions match TRBD1. Looked up from germline, CDR1 is MNHEY and CDR2 is SMNVEV (reference sequence). V shed 3 bases and J 3 bases; nucleotides not matched to a gene: 9. The CDR3 runs 17 residues. CDR3 DNA sequence: TGTGCCAGCAGTTTCTACAGGGGGAAGGTTGACACCGGGGAGCTGTTTTTT. It is translated as CASSFYRGKVDTGELFF.